This is a list of T cell receptor beta chains from one sample in a study of cytomegalovirus exposure and HLA in healthy donors. Data came from immunoSEQ multiplex PCR; TCRdb stores just in-frame clones and leaves some out. The data show under 250,000 clones, with over 75% seen just once and 1.8% held by the top ten. The sample taken for sequencing was PBMCs. The receptors come from a male donor in good health and CMV-seronegative. The CDR3 runs from the conserved cysteine through the conserved F or W. Fields, in order: V gene, J gene, D gene, clone size, CDR3 protein, CDR3 DNA. A D gene is named only where the DNA matches it firmly. The size field is filled for only some rows; it gives once, few, many or a size class.

v_gene: TRBV5-1; j_gene: TRBJ2-1; d_gene: NA; abundance: NA; CDR3aa: CASRQTLSSYNEQFF; CDR3nt: TGCGCCAGCAGACAGACACTTAGCTCCTACAATGAGCAGTTCTTC
v_gene: TRBV7-2; j_gene: TRBJ2-2; d_gene: NA; abundance: NA; CDR3aa: CASSPGELFF; CDR3nt: TGTGCCAGCAGCCCGGGGGAGCTGTTTTTT
v_gene: TRBV18; j_gene: TRBJ2-1; d_gene: TRBD2; abundance: NA; CDR3aa: CASSPPQTSGKNEQFF; CDR3nt: TGTGCCAGCTCACCTCCCCAAACTAGCGGGAAAAATGAGCAGTTCTTC
v_gene: TRBV5-1; j_gene: TRBJ2-3; d_gene: NA; abundance: NA; CDR3aa: CASSSAGPTDTQYF; CDR3nt: TGCGCCAGCAGCTCGGCGGGACCCACAGATACGCAGTATTTT
v_gene: TRBV5-6; j_gene: TRBJ2-5; d_gene: TRBD1; abundance: NA; CDR3aa: CASSNETGRVETQYF; CDR3nt: TGTGCCAGCAGCAACGAGACAGGGAGAGTAGAGACCCAGTACTTC
v_gene: TRBV5-6; j_gene: TRBJ2-1; d_gene: TRBD1; abundance: once; CDR3aa: CASSLVRDRGANEQFF; CDR3nt: TGTGCCAGCAGCTTGGTCAGGGACAGGGGAGCTAATGAGCAGTTCTTC
v_gene: TRBV6-5; j_gene: TRBJ1-1; d_gene: TRBD1; abundance: NA; CDR3aa: CASSYTGGGGTEAFF; CDR3nt: TGTGCCAGCAGTTACACAGGGGGCGGAGGCACTGAAGCTTTCTTT
v_gene: TRBV2; j_gene: TRBJ1-5; d_gene: NA; abundance: NA; CDR3aa: CASSEGATYQPQHF; CDR3nt: TGTGCCAGCAGCGAAGGGGCAACCTATCAGCCCCAGCATTTT
v_gene: TRBV7-6; j_gene: TRBJ2-3; d_gene: TRBD1; abundance: NA; CDR3aa: CASSLETGGAIVKQYF; CDR3nt: TGTGCCAGCAGCCTAGAGACAGGGGGTGCAATTGTTAAGCAGTATTTT
v_gene: TRBV18; j_gene: TRBJ1-1; d_gene: NA; abundance: NA; CDR3aa: CASSPQGGIAEAFF; CDR3nt: TGTGCCAGCTCACCACAGGGAGGGATCGCTGAAGCTTTCTTT
v_gene: TRBV5-5; j_gene: TRBJ1-2; d_gene: NA; abundance: NA; CDR3aa: CASSLAPQVNYGYTF; CDR3nt: TGTGCCAGCAGCTTGGCCCCACAAGTAAACTATGGCTACACCTTC
v_gene: TRBV4-3; j_gene: TRBJ1-2; d_gene: TRBD1; abundance: NA; CDR3aa: CASSQIRDSSPYTF; CDR3nt: TGCGCCAGCAGCCAGATCCGGGACAGCAGTCCCTACACCTTC
v_gene: TRBV4-2; j_gene: TRBJ2-3; d_gene: TRBD2; abundance: few; CDR3aa: CASSQGVSQLAVTDTQYF; CDR3nt: TGTGCCAGCAGCCAAGGAGTTTCGCAGCTAGCGGTCACAGATACGCAGTATTTT
v_gene: TRBV4-2; j_gene: TRBJ1-1; d_gene: NA; abundance: NA; CDR3aa: CASSQVTLAGTEAFF; CDR3nt: TGTGCCAGCAGCCAAGTCACCTTAGCGGGGACTGAAGCTTTCTTT
v_gene: TRBV5-6; j_gene: TRBJ1-5; d_gene: NA; abundance: NA; CDR3aa: CASSLGGPPGNQPQHF; CDR3nt: TGTGCCAGCAGCTTGGGAGGTCCTCCTGGCAATCAGCCCCAGCATTTT
v_gene: TRBV7-2; j_gene: TRBJ1-2; d_gene: NA; abundance: NA; CDR3aa: CASSLGGSSSNYGYTF; CDR3nt: TGTGCCAGCAGCTTGGGGGGTAGCTCTTCTAACTATGGCTACACCTTC
v_gene: TRBV5-4; j_gene: TRBJ2-5; d_gene: TRBD1; abundance: NA; CDR3aa: CASSSGQTPQETQYF; CDR3nt: TGTGCCAGCAGCTCGGGACAGACCCCCCAAGAGACCCAGTACTTC
v_gene: TRBV29-1; j_gene: TRBJ1-1; d_gene: TRBD1; abundance: NA; CDR3aa: CSVPDRTTEAFF; CDR3nt: TGCAGCGTTCCGGACAGGACCACTGAAGCTTTCTTT
v_gene: TRBV4-2; j_gene: TRBJ1-1; d_gene: TRBD1; abundance: NA; CDR3aa: CASSPNRGLGGTEAFF; CDR3nt: TGTGCCAGCAGCCCTAACAGGGGGCTTGGGGGCACTGAAGCTTTCTTT
v_gene: TRBV11-2; j_gene: TRBJ2-7; d_gene: TRBD2; abundance: NA; CDR3aa: CASSLWLAGEEQYF; CDR3nt: TGTGCCAGCAGCTTATGGCTAGCGGGAGAAGAGCAGTACTTC
v_gene: TRBV9; j_gene: TRBJ2-5; d_gene: NA; abundance: NA; CDR3aa: CASSVTGTGGPHETQYF; CDR3nt: TGTGCCAGCAGCGTTACCGGGACTGGAGGCCCCCATGAGACCCAGTACTTC
v_gene: TRBV20-1; j_gene: TRBJ1-1; d_gene: NA; abundance: few; CDR3aa: CSARADTEAFF; CDR3nt: TGCAGTGCTAGAGCGGACACTGAAGCTTTCTTT
v_gene: TRBV9; j_gene: TRBJ2-3; d_gene: TRBD2; abundance: NA; CDR3aa: CASSVELADTSTDTQYF; CDR3nt: TGTGCCAGCAGCGTAGAACTAGCGGACACTAGCACAGATACGCAGTATTTT
v_gene: TRBV4-1; j_gene: TRBJ2-1; d_gene: TRBD2; abundance: NA; CDR3aa: CASRPLAGSSYNEQFF; CDR3nt: TGCGCCAGCCGCCCCTTAGCGGGAAGCTCCTACAATGAGCAGTTCTTC